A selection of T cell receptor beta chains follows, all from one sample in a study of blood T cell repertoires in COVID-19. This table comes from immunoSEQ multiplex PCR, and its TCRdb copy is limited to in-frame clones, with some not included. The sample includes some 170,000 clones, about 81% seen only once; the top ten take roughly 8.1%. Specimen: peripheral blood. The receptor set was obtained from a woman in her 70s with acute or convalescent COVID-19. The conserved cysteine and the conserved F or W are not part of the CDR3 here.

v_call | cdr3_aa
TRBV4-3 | ASSLGTTFGQETQY
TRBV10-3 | AISEDGQGDQPQH
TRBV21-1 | ASSKALRDASPLH
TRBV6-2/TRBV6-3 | ASSYEVYTEAF
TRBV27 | ASRPKKTGFSSYEQY
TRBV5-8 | ASSWGQGVHEGGYT
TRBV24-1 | ATSESGQREGPRETQY
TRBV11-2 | ASSLVLQASEQY
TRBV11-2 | ASSLSPNQPQH
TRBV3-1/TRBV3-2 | ASSQEYRENETQY
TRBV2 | ARTVIYGYT
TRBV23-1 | ASSQSRFQGNCHNEQF
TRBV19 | ASGLGERF
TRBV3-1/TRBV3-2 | ASSQDRRQVGNTIY
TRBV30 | AWAYRVGYT
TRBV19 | AIQGAPNTEAF
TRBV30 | AWSQGSSPLH
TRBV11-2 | ASSLAGGRYEQY
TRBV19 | ASGTGDQPQH
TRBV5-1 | ASSTDGQAGTTEAF
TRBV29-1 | SVDGTSGGYYGYT
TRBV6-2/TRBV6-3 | ASSYGGSGRNEQF
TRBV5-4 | ASSLGGTGGDEKLF